The 21 T cell receptor beta chains below were found in one sample sequenced in a study of memory CD4+ T cells and cytomegalovirus serostatus. This table comes from immunoSEQ multiplex PCR, and its TCRdb copy is limited to in-frame clones, with some not included. The sample records some 46,000 clones, around 74% being singletons. Single viable CD3+CD4+CD8-CD45RO+ cells were sorted as the memory CD4+ T cells. Sequences were obtained from memory CD4+ T cells from blood. The receptors derive from an adult in good health and CMV-seronegative.

The chain is built from TRBV11-3 and TRBJ2-1; D uncertain. Germline V gives CDR1 SGHNT, CDR2 YENEEA. The CDR3 length is 13 residues. The V and J ends lost 5 bases and 6 bases respectively, with 11 bases between them. CDR3 DNA sequence: TGTGCCAGCAGCCTGGGGAAGATCAATGAGCAGTTCTTC. It is translated as CASSLGKINEQFF.

On this clone itself: This same CDR3 is encoded by further DNA sequences in the sample. The rearrangement uses TRBV5-6 and TRBJ1-2; D is perhaps TRBD1 (6 bases). The CDR3 is 15 residues long. Between the trimmed V and J ends, which lost 0 bases and 5 bases, there was a span of 14 bases. Germline V CDR1 and CDR2: SGHDT, YYEEEE. For the CDR3, the DNA is TGTGCCAGCAGCTTGGTAACAGGGAAGGGGTATGGCTACACCTTC. This sequence encodes CASSLVTGKGYGYTF.

The rearrangement links TRBV30 to TRBJ2-5; a possible D gene is TRBD2 (5 bases). Germline values: CDR1 GTSNPN, CDR2 SVGIG (reference sequence). The V end lost 1 base, the J end lost 5 bases, and 20 bases lay between the germline ends. The length of the CDR3 is 16 residues. This CDR3 is CAWSAHLFPGSETQYF. CDR3 DNA sequence: TGTGCCTGGAGTGCCCACCTTTTCCCGGGGAGCGAGACCCAGTACTTC.

The chain carries TRBV30 and TRBJ1-2; unclear D gene. This CDR3 has 15 residues. V dropped 0 bases and J dropped 4 bases, with 15 bases sitting between them. Germline-derived CDR1 and CDR2 are GTSNPN and SVGIG (reference sequence). The CDR3 spells CAWSVPRDGTYGYTF. CDR3 nucleotides: TGTGCCTGGAGTGTACCTAGAGATGGAACCTATGGCTACACCTTC.

J is TRBJ1-1 and V is TRBV2; D might be TRBD1 (6 bases). V gave up 10 bases and J gave up 0 bases, with 12 bases separating them. Per germline, CDR1 SNHLY and CDR2 FYNNEI. The CDR3 is 13 residues long. CDR3 sequence (DNA): TGTGCCATCCACAGGGATTTGAACACTGAAGCTTTCTTT. Protein sequence: CAIHRDLNTEAFF.

The rearrangement joins TRBV18 to TRBJ2-7; the match to TRBD2 covers 11 bases. This CDR3 has 17 residues. CDR1 and CDR2 (germline): KGHSH, LQKENI. The J segment lost 0 bases and the V segment lost 3 bases, leaving 7 bases of the junction unmatched. The CDR3 sequence: CASSPLPGTSGSYEQYF. The DNA of the CDR3 is TGTGCCAGCTCACCCTTACCCGGGACTAGCGGCTCCTACGAGCAGTACTTC.

CDR3 region: CASREGRDRYSPLHF. The CDR3 DNA reads TGTGCCAGCAGGGAGGGCCGGGACAGGTATTCACCCCTCCACTTT. The V and J genes are TRBV11-2 and TRBJ1-6; TRBD1 aligns across 8 bases. The CDR3 is made up of 15 amino acids. V trimming: 6 bases; J trimming: 8 bases; junction bases outside the gene matches: 9. Germline CDR1 reads SGHAT; CDR2 reads FQNNGV.

This clone has only one observation. The V call is TRBV1, the J call TRBJ1-2. TRBV1 is listed as a pseudogene. The CDR3 loop spans 13 amino acids. The chain's CDR3 is CTSSQEDNYGYTF. DNA for the CDR3: TGCACCAGCAGCCAAGAGGACAACTATGGCTACACCTTC.

This clone has just a few counts. J is TRBJ1-1 and V is TRBV4-2; TRBD1 matches 8 bases. From germline, CDR1 is LGHNA and CDR2 YNFKEQ. This CDR3 is built from 15 residues. The ends lost 0 bases at V and 5 bases at J; junction bases unmatched: 5. CDR3 protein: CASSQDDRGGTEAFF. As DNA, the CDR3 is TGTGCCAGCAGCCAAGATGACAGGGGTGGGACTGAAGCTTTCTTT.

On this clone: The junction does not match germline at one end; this may be a read error. The chain uses TRBV29-1 and TRBJ1-2; maybe TRBD1 (5 bases). The germline V gene encodes CDR1 SQVTM and CDR2 ANQGSEA. The CDR3 spans 12 residues. CDR3 coding DNA: TGCAGCGCTGAAAACACAGGATTGGGCTACACCTTC. It codes for CSAENTGLGYTF. The full variable domain, its missing parts supplied by reference TRBV29-1 and TRBJ1-2, is SAVISQKPSRDICQRGTSLTIQCQVDSQVTMMFWYRQQPGQSLTLIATANQGSEATYESGFVIDKFPISRPNLTFSTLTVSNMSPEDSSIYLCSAENTGLGYTFGSGTRLTVV.

The J gene is TRBJ1-6, the V gene TRBV19; D unclear. The CDR3 consists of 13 residues. V was trimmed by 6 bases and J by 3 bases, leaving 6 bases between them. Germline CDR1 is LNHDA and CDR2 is SQIVND (reference sequence). The CDR3 DNA sequence: TGTGCCAGTAGGTCCGACTATAATTCACCCCTCCACTTT. Translated: CASRSDYNSPLHF.

The chain links TRBV5-1 to TRBJ2-5, with D possibly matching TRBD1 (5 bases). CDR1 is SGHRS and CDR2 is YFSETQ in the germline V gene. The V gene lost 1 base and the J gene lost 2 bases, with 15 bases spanning the gap. CDR3 length equals 16 residues. CDR3 loop: CASSLSFHRLQETQYF. For the CDR3, the DNA is TGCGCCAGCAGCTTGAGTTTCCACAGGCTACAAGAGACCCAGTACTTC.

Regarding this clone: Germline is not matched at one junction end, which may reflect a read error. V usage is TRBV5-1 and J usage is TRBJ1-2, with TRBD1 matching 7 bases. Germline CDR1 reads SGHRS; CDR2 reads YFSETQ. The CDR3 runs to 15 residues. The chain's CDR3 is CASSFAGTANYGYTF. The CDR3, as DNA: TGCGCCAGCAGCTTCGCGGGGACAGCTAATTATGGCTACACCTTC.

The chain employs TRBV18 and TRBJ2-7, with 7 bases that match TRBD2. V was clipped by 1 base and J by 7 bases; unmatched bases: 4. CDR1 KGHSH and CDR2 LQKENI come from the germline V gene. The CDR3 is made up of 13 amino acids. In DNA, the CDR3 is TGTGCCAGCTCACCACAGGCGGGGGATGAGCAGTACTTC. It translates to CASSPQAGDEQYF.

The chain is built from TRBV18 and TRBJ2-3; TRBD2 is a possible D gene (5 bases). V was shortened by 6 bases and J by 0 bases, with 19 bases between the two germline ends. Germline V CDR1 and CDR2: KGHSH, LQKENI. The CDR3 consists of 17 residues. Here the CDR3 DNA reads TGTGCCAGCTCCCAAAGGGCGGGCGGAATGAGCACAGATACGCAGTATTTT. This gives the protein CASSQRAGGMSTDTQYF.

V is TRBV18 and J is TRBJ1-1; D is possibly TRBD1 (6 bases). This CDR3 is 14 amino acids long. Germline loops: CDR1 KGHSH, CDR2 LQKENI. Trimming pared 4 bases from V and 2 bases from J, leaving 11 bases between. CDR3 sequence (DNA): TGTGCCAGCTCACGTGACAGGAGAAACACTGAAGCTTTCTTT. This codes for CASSRDRRNTEAFF.

This clone was detected only a few times. The V and J genes are TRBV5-4 and TRBJ2-1; possible D gene TRBD1, 8 bases. CDR3 length: 15 residues. The V end lost 1 base, the J end lost 4 bases, and 12 bases lay between the germline ends. The germline CDR1 and CDR2 sequences are SGHNT and YYREEE (reference sequence). The chain's CDR3 is CASSLTGGGYNEQFF. The CDR3 DNA sequence: TGTGCCAGCAGCTTGACAGGGGGGGGATACAATGAGCAGTTCTTC.

V and J are TRBV6-1 and TRBJ1-4; the D is unclear. The CDR3 covers 15 residues. Germline CDR1 and CDR2: MNHNS and SASEGT. V lost 2 bases and J 8 bases, leaving 15 bases between the germline ends. Here the CDR3 reads CASSELTGRGEKLFF. CDR3 nucleotides: TGTGCCAGCAGTGAATTAACTGGACGGGGAGAAAAACTGTTTTTT.

The V and J genes are TRBV10-3 and TRBJ1-1; D ambiguous. Germline CDR1 reads ENHRY; CDR2 reads SYGVKD. V lost 7 bases to trimming and J lost 1 base, with 7 bases between them. This CDR3 has 12 amino acids. The CDR3 loop reads CAIMGRNTEAFF. DNA of the CDR3: TGTGCCATCATGGGGAGGAACACTGAAGCTTTCTTT.

The CDR3 sequence is CASSQVRFDLHF. The CDR3 DNA sequence: TGTGCCAGCAGCCAAGTTAGATTTGACCTCCACTTT. The rearrangement joins TRBV14 to TRBJ1-6; D uncertain. V dropped 1 base and J dropped 15 bases, with 10 bases sitting between them. The V gene's germline CDR1 is SGHDN and CDR2 FVKESK. The CDR3 totals 12 residues. The variable domain in full, with the rest retrieved from reference TRBV14 and TRBJ1-6, is EAGVTQFPSHSVIEKGQTVTLRCDPISGHDNLYWYRRVMGKEIKFLLHFVKESKQDESGMPNNRFLAERTGGTYSTLKVQPAELEDSGVYFCASSQVRFDLHFGNGTRLTVT.

This chain uses TRBV15 with TRBJ2-3, with D perhaps matching TRBD2 (6 bases). Germline assignment: CDR1 LNHNV and CDR2 YYDKDF (reference sequence). The CDR3 consists of 14 residues. The V and J ends lost 9 bases and 2 bases respectively, with 15 bases between them. Written as DNA, the CDR3 is TGTGCCACAGGGACGGCGGGGAACACAGATACGCAGTATTTT. Translation gives CATGTAGNTDTQYF. The full variable domain, with the rest looked up from reference TRBV15 and TRBJ2-3, is DAMVIQNPRYQVTQFGKPVTLSCSQTLNHNVMYWYQQKSSQAPKLLFHYYDKDFNNEADTPDNFQSRRPNTSFCFLDIRSPGLGDTAMYLCATGTAGNTDTQYFGPGTRLTVL.